Following are 24 T cell receptor beta chains from one sample sequenced in a study of cytomegalovirus exposure and HLA in healthy donors. The study ran its PCR with 60 Vbeta and 13 Jbeta primers. This table comes from immunoSEQ multiplex PCR, and its TCRdb copy is limited to in-frame clones, with some not included. This sample has about 130,000 clones, with about 87% found just once. The specimen was PBMCs. Source of these receptors: a woman between 25 and 40 years old in good health and CMV-seronegative.

J is TRBJ2-1 and V is TRBV7-2, with 8 nucleotides matching TRBD2. Germline CDR1 is SGHTA and CDR2 is FQGNSA. Unmatched junction bases numbered 9, after V lost 5 bases and J lost 0 bases. CDR3 length equals 17 residues. The CDR3 sequence is CASSVGLAVFSYNEQFF. CDR3 DNA: TGTGCCAGCAGCGTCGGACTAGCCGTCTTCTCCTACAATGAGCAGTTCTTC.

The rearrangement links TRBV30 to TRBJ1-1; TRBD1 agrees at 11 bases. Germline V gives CDR1 GTSNPN, CDR2 SVGIG (reference sequence). This CDR3 is 14 amino acids long. After removal of 2 bases from V and 5 bases from J, the junction contained 4 bases not matched to a gene. The CDR3 DNA follows: TGTGCCTGGAGTAGGGGACAGGGGGGGACTGAAGCTTTCTTT. This gives the protein CAWSRGQGGTEAFF.

This chain uses TRBV4-2 with TRBJ2-7; 16 bases are shared with TRBD2. This CDR3 is built from 17 residues. The V gene end was trimmed by 3 bases and the J gene end by 5 bases; junction bases not matched to a gene: 7. CDR1 is LGHNA, CDR2 YNFKEQ, per germline. For the CDR3, the DNA is TGTGCCAGCAGCCACGCCGGGACTAGCGGGAGGGCCGACGAGCAGTACTTC. Translated, it gives CASSHAGTSGRADEQYF.

This clone was seen a handful of times. CDR3 region: CASSAGLSLNEKLFF. The DNA for the CDR3 is TGTGCCAGCAGCGCCGGACTGAGTCTAAATGAAAAACTGTTTTTT. The chain uses TRBV5-4 and TRBJ1-4; no reliable D call. The CDR3 is 15 residues long. The V end lost 4 bases, the J end lost 5 bases, and 15 bases lay between the germline ends. CDR1 is SGHNT and CDR2 is YYREEE in the germline V gene (reference sequence).

The chain combines TRBV21-1 with TRBJ1-5; TRBD1 is taken as the D call from the table, unchecked against the DNA. TRBV21-1 is noted as a pseudogene. This CDR3 is built from 15 residues. DNA of the CDR3: TGTGCCAGCACCCCCCGACAGGGAAGGAATCAGCCCCAGCATTTT. It yields the protein CASTPRQGRNQPQHF.

V is TRBV28 and J is TRBJ2-1; D ambiguous. The CDR3 consists of 16 residues. From germline, CDR1 is MDHEN and CDR2 SYDVKM. The germline V and J ends were trimmed by 5 bases and 2 bases, with 16 bases remaining between them. The CDR3 sequence: CASSVRNLGPYNEQFF. The DNA of the CDR3 is TGTGCCAGCAGTGTCAGAAACTTGGGCCCCTACAATGAGCAGTTCTTC.

J is TRBJ2-5 and V is TRBV4-2; 8 nucleotides match TRBD2. Germline V gene lookup returns CDR1 LGHNA and CDR2 YNFKEQ. This CDR3 region has 14 residues. Trimming cost V 2 bases and J 4 bases; bases outside gene matches: 3. The CDR3 bases are TGTGCCAGCAGCCAATATAGCGGGATAGAGACCCAGTACTTC. Residues: CASSQYSGIETQYF.

V is TRBV4-1 and J is TRBJ2-5, with D tentatively TRBD1 (5 bases). The end of the DNA is better explained by TRBJ2-7, so the J call may be wrong. The V gene's germline CDR1 is MGHRA and CDR2 YSYEKL. CDR3 length: 13 residues. The CDR3 region is CASSLDSSYEQYF. The DNA of the CDR3 is TGCGCCAGCAGCCTCGACAGCTCCTACGAGCAGTACTTC.

This clone was picked up a small number of times. The chain has TRBV5-6 and TRBJ2-1; no definite D call. Germline V CDR1 and CDR2: SGHDT, YYEEEE. The germline V and J ends were trimmed by 1 base and 5 bases, with 7 bases remaining between them. The CDR3 sequence is 13 residues long. The chain's CDR3 is CASSLSPDNEQFF. Here the CDR3 DNA reads TGTGCCAGCAGCTTGTCACCGGACAATGAGCAGTTCTTC. Using reference TRBV5-6 and TRBJ2-1 for the parts outside the CDR3, the full variable domain is DAGVTQSPTHLIKTRGQQVTLRCSPKSGHDTVSWYQQALGQGPQFIFQYYEEEERQRGNFPDRFSGHQFPNYSSELNVNALLLGDSALYLCASSLSPDNEQFFGPGTRLTVL.

This clone showed up just once. The chain couples TRBV15 to TRBJ2-7, with D perhaps TRBD1 (5 bases). The germline V gene has CDR1 LNHNV and CDR2 YYDKDF (reference sequence). The V and J ends lost 3 bases and 1 base respectively, with 7 bases between them. This CDR3 has 13 residues. As DNA, the CDR3 is TGTGCCACCAGCAGGACAGTATCCTACGAGCAGTACTTC. Its translation is CATSRTVSYEQYF. Drawing the rest from reference TRBV15 and TRBJ2-7, the complete variable domain is DAMVIQNPRYQVTQFGKPVTLSCSQTLNHNVMYWYQQKSSQAPKLLFHYYDKDFNNEADTPDNFQSRRPNTSFCFLDIRSPGLGDTAMYLCATSRTVSYEQYFGPGTRLTVT.

This clone was observed a few times. The chain is built from TRBV7-9 and TRBJ2-1; D is perhaps TRBD2 (6 bases). This CDR3 is 12 amino acids long. Germline CDR1 is SEHNR and CDR2 is FQNEAQ (reference sequence). Trimming stripped 6 bases from V and 8 bases from J, with 11 bases between. The CDR3 DNA reads TGTGCCAGCAGTTTGGGAGGCTATGAGCAGTTCTTC. It yields the protein CASSLGGYEQFF.

The chain joins TRBV9 to TRBJ1-1, with 8 bases aligning to TRBD1. The CDR3 is made up of 13 amino acids. Germline V gene sequence: CDR1 SGDLS, CDR2 YYNGEE. The V gene end was trimmed by 2 bases and the J gene end by 5 bases; junction bases not matched to a gene: 2. CDR3 sequence reads: CASSVTGGTEAFF. CDR3 nucleotide sequence: TGTGCCAGCAGCGTTACAGGGGGGACTGAAGCTTTCTTT.

The rearrangement uses TRBV5-6 and TRBJ1-2, with 8 bases matching TRBD1. The CDR3 has 15 residues. Unmatched junction bases numbered 11, after V lost 4 bases and J lost 6 bases. The germline V gene encodes CDR1 SGHDT and CDR2 YYEEEE. As DNA, the CDR3 is TGTGCCAGCAGCGGGTGGGGCAGGGGGCTTGATGGCTACACCTTC. Protein product: CASSGWGRGLDGYTF. The variable domain in full, completed from reference TRBV5-6 and TRBJ1-2, reads DAGVTQSPTHLIKTRGQQVTLRCSPKSGHDTVSWYQQALGQGPQFIFQYYEEEERQRGNFPDRFSGHQFPNYSSELNVNALLLGDSALYLCASSGWGRGLDGYTFGSGTRLTVV.

This rearrangement joins TRBV28 to TRBJ2-7, with D possibly TRBD1 on 5 matching bases. The CDR3 runs 14 residues. Germline assignment: CDR1 MDHEN and CDR2 SYDVKM. V lost 2 bases, J lost 2 bases, and 10 bases lay in between. This CDR3 is CASSLAQDPYEQYF. CDR3 sequence (DNA): TGTGCCAGCAGTTTAGCACAGGATCCCTACGAGCAGTACTTC.

Written as DNA, the CDR3 is TGTGCCAGCAGGACTAGCCCGAACTACGAGCAGTACTTC. Protein sequence: CASRTSPNYEQYF. The gene calls are TRBV28 and TRBJ2-7; 7 nucleotides agree with TRBD2. With V trimmed by 6 bases and J by 3 bases, 5 bases remained unmatched. In germline, CDR1 is MDHEN, CDR2 SYDVKM. The CDR3 is made up of 13 amino acids.

This chain joins TRBV30 and TRBJ1-2, with TRBD1 matching over 10 bases. CDR1 and CDR2 (germline): GTSNPN, SVGIG (reference sequence). The CDR3 length is 16 residues. The V and J ends lost 2 bases and 0 bases, in that order; junction bases with no gene match: 6. As DNA, the CDR3 is TGTGCCTGGAGTCGGGACAGGGGCACGTCTAACTATGGCTACACCTTC. Translation gives CAWSRDRGTSNYGYTF.

The rearrangement uses TRBV4-2 and TRBJ2-3; 13 nucleotides agree with TRBD2. This CDR3 comprises 17 residues. V was clipped by 3 bases and J by 5 bases; unmatched bases: 8. Germline lookup yields CDR1 LGHNA and CDR2 YNFKEQ. CDR3 residues: CASSQEILAGGLDTQYF. In nucleotides, the CDR3 is TGTGCCAGCAGCCAGGAGATACTAGCGGGAGGGTTAGATACGCAGTATTTT.

V and J are TRBV5-4 and TRBJ2-7, with TRBD2 as a possible D gene (6 bases). Germline CDR1 is SGHNT and CDR2 is YYREEE (reference sequence). The CDR3 covers 14 residues. V was shortened by 2 bases and J by 4 bases, with 13 bases between the two germline ends. As DNA, the CDR3 is TGTGCCAGCAGCTTTGGAGGGAGTATTTACGAGCAGTACTTC. Amino acid sequence: CASSFGGSIYEQYF.

The V gene is TRBV27, the J gene TRBJ2-2; 11 nucleotides align to TRBD2. This CDR3 has 16 amino acids. From germline, CDR1 is MNHEY and CDR2 SMNVEV (reference sequence). The ends lost 6 bases at V and 2 bases at J; junction bases unmatched: 5. CDR3 residues: CASSPGLAANTGELFF. Here the CDR3 DNA reads TGTGCCAGCAGCCCGGGACTAGCGGCAAACACCGGGGAGCTGTTTTTT.

This clone was seen a few times. V is TRBV30 and J is TRBJ1-1; 7 bases map to TRBD1. CDR1 is GTSNPN, CDR2 SVGIG, per germline (reference sequence). The CDR3 loop spans 13 amino acids. V lost 0 bases to trimming and J lost 3 bases; unmatched junction nucleotides: 1. CDR3 region: CAWSVQGYTEAFF. Written as DNA, the CDR3 is TGTGCCTGGAGTGTACAGGGGTACACTGAAGCTTTCTTT.

The sample holds a few counts of this clone. The genes are TRBV4-1 and TRBJ2-5; perhaps TRBD2 as D (5 bases). V was trimmed by 1 base and J by 9 bases, leaving 18 bases between them. There are 15 residues in the CDR3. Germline assignment: CDR1 MGHRA and CDR2 YSYEKL. CDR3 region: CASSQAGGRIAPQYF. The CDR3 nucleotides read TGCGCCAGCAGCCAAGCTGGAGGACGGATAGCGCCCCAGTACTTC.

This chain joins TRBV6-5 and TRBJ2-7; D is unresolved. The germline V and J ends were trimmed by 2 bases and 1 base, with 6 bases remaining between them. The CDR3 extends over 13 amino acids. Germline values: CDR1 MNHEY, CDR2 SVGAGI. Here the CDR3 DNA reads TGTGCCAGCAGTTACGGGCAGTCCTACGAGCAGTACTTC. Encoded protein: CASSYGQSYEQYF.

The J gene is TRBJ2-7, the V gene TRBV11-1, with TRBD1 identical over 8 bases. With 2 bases clipped from V and 3 bases from J, the junction kept 9 bases outside the gene matches. This CDR3 is built from 16 residues. The V gene's germline CDR1 is SGHAT and CDR2 FQDESV (reference sequence). In DNA, the CDR3 is TGTGCCAGCAGCTTATCTACCGGGACAGGATACTACGAGCAGTACTTC. It yields the protein CASSLSTGTGYYEQYF.

The rearrangement links TRBV28 to TRBJ2-2; 8 nucleotides match TRBD1. CDR1 MDHEN and CDR2 SYDVKM come from the germline V gene. The trim removed 4 bases at V and 5 bases at J, leaving 3 bases unmatched. This CDR3 has 14 residues. DNA for the CDR3: TGTGCCAGCAGTTCCGGACAGGGAACCGGGGAGCTGTTTTTT. Translating gives CASSSGQGTGELFF.